The rows below give T cell receptor beta chains drawn from one sample of a study of OX40 agonist ivuxolimab in advanced cancers. TCRdb keeps only in-frame clones here, not all; method: immunoSEQ multiplex PCR. The sample shows about 73,000 clones, about 92% of them seen only once. The sequenced sample was CD4+ or CD8+ T cells sorted from blood, obtained in a trial of the OX40 agonist ivuxolimab. These receptors were obtained from an adult with an advanced solid tumor such as melanoma, head and neck, liver or kidney cancer. Both conserved end residues are part of each CDR3. A D gene is named only where the DNA matches it firmly. Clone size is given for some rows only: seen once, a few or many times, or a class if the clone is expanded.

j_call clone_size d_call v_call cdr3_aa cdr3_nt
TRBJ2-2 - TRBD1 TRBV7-9 CASSLKTGWGTGELFF TGTGCCAGCAGCTTAAAGACAGGGTGGGGCACCGGGGAGCTGTTTTTT
TRBJ2-3 - - TRBV5-4 CASSLEFGSDTQYF TGTGCCAGCAGCTTGGAATTCGGGTCAGATACGCAGTATTTT
TRBJ2-7 - TRBD1 TRBV7-2 CASSSWTGLREQYF TGTGCCAGCAGCTCCTGGACAGGTTTGCGCGAGCAGTACTTC
TRBJ2-1 - - TRBV7-9 CASSFAGGDGYNEQFF TGTGCCAGCAGCTTTGCAGGAGGTGATGGTTACAATGAGCAGTTCTTC
TRBJ2-7 - - TRBV2 CASSEAQGIHEQYF TGTGCCAGCAGTGAAGCCCAGGGAATCCACGAGCAGTACTTC
TRBJ1-5 - TRBD1 TRBV5-5 CASSINRDSYQPQHF TGTGCCAGCAGCATCAACCGGGACAGCTATCAGCCCCAGCATTTT
TRBJ1-1 - - TRBV30 CAWPKGGLAEAFF TGTGCCTGGCCGAAAGGAGGACTCGCTGAAGCTTTCTTT
TRBJ2-2 - TRBD2 TRBV19 CASSPSGGAAGELFF TGTGCCAGTAGTCCCAGCGGGGGGGCGGCCGGGGAGCTGTTTTTT
TRBJ1-6 - - TRBV9 CASSVGGAYNSPLHF TGTGCCAGCAGCGTAGGGGGGGCCTATAATTCACCCCTCCACTTT
TRBJ1-5 - - TRBV13 CASSLGRGNSNQPQHF TGTGCCAGCAGCTTAGGGCGGGGTAATAGCAATCAGCCCCAGCATTTT
TRBJ1-2 - - TRBV5-4 CASSLVSAAYGYTF TGTGCCAGCAGCTTGGTTTCCGCAGCCTATGGCTACACCTTC
TRBJ1-2 - TRBD1 TRBV29-1 CSVSTGEGYGYTF TGCAGCGTTTCGACAGGGGAAGGCTATGGCTACACCTTC
TRBJ2-7 - - TRBV4-1 CASSQVSSAGEEQYF TGCGCCAGCAGCCAAGTATCCAGTGCCGGCGAGGAGCAGTACTTC
TRBJ1-1 - - TRBV30 CAWDPNREMGEAFF TGTGCCTGGGACCCAAACAGGGAAATGGGTGAAGCTTTCTTT
TRBJ2-1 - TRBD2 TRBV10-3 CAISLRAGENNEQFF TGTGCCATCAGCCTCCGAGCGGGGGAAAACAATGAGCAGTTCTTC
TRBJ2-3 medium-sized - TRBV6-4 CASSDEGSGTDTQYF TGTGCCAGCAGTGACGAGGGTAGCGGCACAGATACGCAGTATTTT
TRBJ1-1 - TRBD1 TRBV11-1 CASSPGQGGEDTEAFF TGTGCCAGCAGCCCCGGACAGGGGGGGGAGGACACTGAAGCTTTCTTT
TRBJ2-7 - - TRBV21-1 CASSKEAPDRGIYEQYF TGTGCCAGCAGCAAAGAGGCCCCAGACAGGGGGATATACGAGCAGTACTTC
TRBJ2-7 - TRBD1 TRBV6-5 CASSYQLRDRNYEQYF TGTGCCAGCAGTTACCAATTAAGGGACAGGAACTACGAGCAGTACTTC
TRBJ2-2 - - TRBV4-1 CATSTGGGLGTGELFF TGCGCCACCTCGACTGGCGGGGGCCTAGGAACCGGGGAGCTGTTTTTT
TRBJ2-7 - TRBD1 TRBV7-8 CASSLSRDRGTYEQYF TGTGCCAGCAGCTTATCCCGGGACAGGGGGACCTACGAGCAGTACTTC
TRBJ1-1 - - TRBV5-1 CASSFLGGGTEAFF TGCGCCAGCAGCTTTTTAGGGGGTGGAACTGAAGCTTTCTTT
TRBJ2-3 - TRBD2 TRBV27 CASSRGGADTQYF TGTGCCAGCAGCCGGGGGGGCGCAGATACGCAGTATTTT
TRBJ1-5 - - TRBV11-2 CASSLGSVDNQPQHF TGTGCCAGCAGCTTAGGCAGCGTTGATAATCAGCCCCAGCATTTT
TRBJ2-7 - - TRBV6-5 CASSLGQEQYF TGTGCCAGCAGCCTGGGGCAAGAGCAGTACTTC
TRBJ2-1 many TRBD2 TRBV6-4 CASSDSSGGANEQFF TGTGCCAGCAGTGACTCTAGCGGGGGGGCCAATGAGCAGTTCTTC
TRBJ1-6 - - TRBV5-1 CASSLADGGQSPLHF TGCGCCAGCAGCTTGGCCGACGGGGGTCAGTCACCCCTCCACTTT
TRBJ1-6 - TRBD1 TRBV9 CASSDGTGESPLHF TGTGCCAGCAGCGATGGGACAGGGGAATCACCCCTCCACTTT
TRBJ1-1 - - TRBV6-4 CASSDSGSLNTEAFF TGTGCCAGCAGCGACTCGGGAAGCTTGAACACTGAAGCTTTCTTT
TRBJ1-4 - - TRBV27 CASSFSLALNEKLFF TGTGCCAGCAGTTTCAGTTTGGCGCTAAACGAAAAACTGTTTTTT
TRBJ1-2 - TRBD1 TRBV9 CASSANSGEGASYGYTF TGTGCCAGCAGCGCGAATAGTGGGGAGGGGGCGAGCTATGGCTACACCTTC
TRBJ2-5 - - TRBV28 CASSLSLNQETQYF TGTGCCAGCAGTTTAAGCCTAAACCAAGAGACCCAGTACTTC
TRBJ1-6 few - TRBV2 CASRASAVTLHF TGTGCCAGCAGGGCCTCCGCGGTGACCCTCCACTTT
TRBJ1-1 - - TRBV4-1 CASSQERWRHPIRAFF TGCGCCAGCAGCCAAGAAAGGTGGCGGCACCCAATTCGGGCTTTCTTT
TRBJ2-1 - TRBD2 TRBV7-8 CASSSGLAGVTSYNEQFF TGTGCCAGCAGCTCAGGACTAGCGGGGGTTACGTCCTACAATGAGCAGTTCTTC
TRBJ2-1 - TRBD2 TRBV4-1 CASSQTGGPFSEQFF TGCGCCAGCAGCCAAACGGGGGGGCCTTTTAGTGAGCAGTTCTTC
TRBJ1-6 - - TRBV7-9 CASSLVLPDSPLHF TGTGCCAGCAGCTTAGTCTTACCGGATTCACCCCTCCACTTT
TRBJ2-7 - TRBD2 TRBV7-9 CASSLDGGGDEQYF TGTGCCAGCAGCTTAGATGGGGGAGGGGACGAGCAGTACTTC
TRBJ2-7 - TRBD1 TRBV29-1 CSVPGQGSYEQYF TGCAGCGTGCCGGGACAGGGGTCCTACGAGCAGTACTTC
TRBJ1-6 once TRBD1 TRBV13 CASSLSPQGNSPLHF TGTGCCAGCAGCTTATCACCACAGGGGAATTCACCCCTCCACTTT
TRBJ2-7 - TRBD2 TRBV13 CASTGRGANYEQYF TGTGCCAGCACCGGGAGGGGGGCCAACTACGAGCAGTACTTC
TRBJ2-2 - - TRBV21-1 CASSKPREGELFF TGTGCCAGCAGCAAACCCCGGGAGGGGGAGCTGTTTTTT